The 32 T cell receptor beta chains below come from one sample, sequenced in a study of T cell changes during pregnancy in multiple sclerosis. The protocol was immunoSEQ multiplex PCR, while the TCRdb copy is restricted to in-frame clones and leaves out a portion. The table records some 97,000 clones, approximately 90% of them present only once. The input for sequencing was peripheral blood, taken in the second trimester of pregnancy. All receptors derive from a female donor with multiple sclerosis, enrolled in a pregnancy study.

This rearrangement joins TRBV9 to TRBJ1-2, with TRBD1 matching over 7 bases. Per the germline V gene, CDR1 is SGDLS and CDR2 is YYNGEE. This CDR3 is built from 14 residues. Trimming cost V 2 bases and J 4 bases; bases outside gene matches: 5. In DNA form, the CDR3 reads TGTGCCAGCAGCGTCAGGGGGATCGGCTATGGCTACACCTTC. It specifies CASSVRGIGYGYTF.

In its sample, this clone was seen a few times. The CDR3 sequence is CSVHRGTNTEAFF. The CDR3 nucleotides are TGCAGCGTCCACAGGGGGACGAACACTGAAGCTTTCTTT. This sequence joins TRBV29-1 and TRBJ1-1; 8 bases agree with TRBD1. CDR1 is SQVTM and CDR2 is ANQGSEA in the germline V gene. The V gene end was trimmed by 6 bases and the J gene end by 1 base; junction bases not matched to a gene: 4. The CDR3 loop spans 13 amino acids.

The CDR3 protein is CASSSRGLVEKLFF. CDR3 DNA: TGTGCCAGCAGTTCCAGGGGGCTGGTTGAAAAACTGTTTTTT. The chain has TRBV28 and TRBJ1-4; TRBD1 matches at 8 bases. Germline V gene sequence: CDR1 MDHEN, CDR2 SYDVKM. The junction had 5 bases not matched to a gene; V was cut back by 4 bases and J by 7 bases. The CDR3 sequence is 14 residues long.

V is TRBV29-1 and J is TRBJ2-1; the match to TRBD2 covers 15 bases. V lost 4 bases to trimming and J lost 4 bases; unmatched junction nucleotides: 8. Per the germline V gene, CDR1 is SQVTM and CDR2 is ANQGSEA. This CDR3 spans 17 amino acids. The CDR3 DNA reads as TGCAGCGTTGCCGCGGGACTAGCGGGAGGTTCTTACAATGAGCAGTTCTTC. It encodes CSVAAGLAGGSYNEQFF.

As DNA, the CDR3 is TGCAGCGCGGTCGGGACTCCAGCTAGCACAGATACGCAGTATTTT. It is translated as CSAVGTPASTDTQYF. V is TRBV29-1 and J is TRBJ2-3; D may be TRBD2 (6 bases). V was trimmed by 7 bases and J by 0 bases, leaving 17 bases between them. Looked up from germline, CDR1 is SQVTM and CDR2 is ANQGSEA. This CDR3 region has 15 residues.

The CDR3 is CASSGTGPSNYGYTF. The CDR3 coding sequence is TGCGCCAGCAGCGGGACAGGGCCTTCTAACTATGGCTACACCTTC. V usage is TRBV5-1 and J usage is TRBJ1-2; TRBD1 matches 9 bases. This CDR3 region has 15 residues. Germline CDR1 is SGHRS and CDR2 is YFSETQ. Losses at the gene ends were 4 bases for V and 0 bases for J; bases not matched to a gene: 4. The variable domain in full, with the rest retrieved from reference TRBV5-1 and TRBJ1-2, is KAGVTQTPRYLIKTRGQQVTLSCSPISGHRSVSWYQQTPGQGLQFLFEYFSETQRNKGNFPGRFSGRQFSNSRSEMNVSTLELGDSALYLCASSGTGPSNYGYTFGSGTRLTVV.

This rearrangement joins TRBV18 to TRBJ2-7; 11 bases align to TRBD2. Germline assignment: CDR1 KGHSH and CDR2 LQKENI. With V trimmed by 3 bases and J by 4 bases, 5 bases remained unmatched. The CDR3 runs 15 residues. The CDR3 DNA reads TGTGCCAGCTCACCGTCGGGACTAGCGGATTACGAGCAGTACTTC. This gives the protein CASSPSGLADYEQYF. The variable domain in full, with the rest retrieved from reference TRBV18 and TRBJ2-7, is NAGVMQNPRHLVRRRGQEARLRCSPMKGHSHVYWYRQLPEEGLKFMVYLQKENIIDESGMPKERFSAEFPKEGPSILRIQQVVRGDSAAYFCASSPSGLADYEQYFGPGTRLTVT.

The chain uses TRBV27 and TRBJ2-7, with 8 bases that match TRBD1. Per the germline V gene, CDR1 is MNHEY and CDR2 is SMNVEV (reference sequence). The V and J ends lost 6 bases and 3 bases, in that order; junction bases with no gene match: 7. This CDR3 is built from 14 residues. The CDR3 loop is CASRADRGIYEQYF. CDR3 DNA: TGTGCCAGCAGGGCCGACAGGGGCATCTACGAGCAGTACTTC.

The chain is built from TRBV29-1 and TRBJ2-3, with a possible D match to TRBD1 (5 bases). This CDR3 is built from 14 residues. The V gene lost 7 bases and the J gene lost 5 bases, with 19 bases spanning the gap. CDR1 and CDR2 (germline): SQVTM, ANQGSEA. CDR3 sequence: CSADPQGTGDTQYF. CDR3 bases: TGCAGCGCCGACCCCCAGGGTACGGGAGATACGCAGTATTTT.

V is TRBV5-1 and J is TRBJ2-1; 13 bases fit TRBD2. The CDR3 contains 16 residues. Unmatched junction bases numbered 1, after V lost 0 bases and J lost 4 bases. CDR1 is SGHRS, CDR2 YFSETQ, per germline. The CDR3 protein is CASSLEGLAGYNEQFF. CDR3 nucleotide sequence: TGCGCCAGCAGCTTGGAGGGACTAGCGGGGTACAATGAGCAGTTCTTC.

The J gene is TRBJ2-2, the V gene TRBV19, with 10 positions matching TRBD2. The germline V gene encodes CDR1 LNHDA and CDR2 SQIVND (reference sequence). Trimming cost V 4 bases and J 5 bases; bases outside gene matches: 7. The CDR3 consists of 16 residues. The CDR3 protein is CASSRPSGRGTGELFF. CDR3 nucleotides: TGTGCCAGTAGTAGACCTAGCGGGAGAGGAACCGGGGAGCTGTTTTTT. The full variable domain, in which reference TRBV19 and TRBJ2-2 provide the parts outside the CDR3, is DGGITQSPKYLFRKEGQNVTLSCEQNLNHDAMYWYRQDPGQGLRLIYYSQIVNDFQKGDIAEGYSVSREKKESFPLTVTSAQKNPTAFYLCASSRPSGRGTGELFFGEGSRLTVL.

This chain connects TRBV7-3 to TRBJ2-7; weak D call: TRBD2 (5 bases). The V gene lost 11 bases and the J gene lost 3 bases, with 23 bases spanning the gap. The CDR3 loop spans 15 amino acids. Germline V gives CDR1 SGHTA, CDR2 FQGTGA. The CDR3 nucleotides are TGTGCCGTCGTCCGGGGAGTTGGGATACACTACGAGCAGTACTTC. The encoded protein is CAVVRGVGIHYEQYF.

CDR3 sequence (DNA): TGCGCCAGCAGCCAAGATAAGTCAGGGTCCGCCGGGGAGCTGTTTTTT. Translation: CASSQDKSGSAGELFF. This chain uses TRBV4-1 with TRBJ2-2; a possible D gene is TRBD1 (5 bases). CDR3 size: 16 residues. CDR1 and CDR2 (germline): MGHRA, YSYEKL. The V end was cut by 0 bases, the J end by 6 bases, with 14 bases between.

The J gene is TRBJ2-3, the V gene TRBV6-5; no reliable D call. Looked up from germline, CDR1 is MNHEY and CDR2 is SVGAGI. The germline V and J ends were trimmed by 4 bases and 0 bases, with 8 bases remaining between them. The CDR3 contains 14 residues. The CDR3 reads CASSSAVSTDTQYF. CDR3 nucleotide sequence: TGTGCCAGCAGTTCTGCAGTGAGCACAGATACGCAGTATTTT.

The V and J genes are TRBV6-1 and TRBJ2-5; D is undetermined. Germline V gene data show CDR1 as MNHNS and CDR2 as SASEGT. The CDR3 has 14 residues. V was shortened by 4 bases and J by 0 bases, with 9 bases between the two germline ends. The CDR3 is CASSVAAYQETQYF. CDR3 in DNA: TGTGCCAGCAGTGTCGCAGCGTACCAAGAGACCCAGTACTTC.

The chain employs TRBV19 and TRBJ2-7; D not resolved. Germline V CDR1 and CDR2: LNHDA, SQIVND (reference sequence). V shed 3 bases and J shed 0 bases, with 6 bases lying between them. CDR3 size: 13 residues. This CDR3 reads CASSITDSYEQYF. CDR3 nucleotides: TGTGCCAGTAGTATCACAGACTCCTACGAGCAGTACTTC.

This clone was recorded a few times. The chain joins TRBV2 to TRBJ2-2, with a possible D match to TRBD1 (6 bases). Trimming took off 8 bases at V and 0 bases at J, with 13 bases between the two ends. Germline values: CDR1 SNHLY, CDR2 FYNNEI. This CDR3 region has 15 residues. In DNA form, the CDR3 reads TGTGCCAGCTCAAGGACAGTCTCGAACACCGGGGAGCTGTTTTTT. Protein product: CASSRTVSNTGELFF.

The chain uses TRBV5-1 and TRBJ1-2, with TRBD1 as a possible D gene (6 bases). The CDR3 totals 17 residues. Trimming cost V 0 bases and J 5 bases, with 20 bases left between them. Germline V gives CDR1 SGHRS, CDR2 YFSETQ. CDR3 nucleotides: TGCGCCAGCAGCTTGGGTCACGTCGTGGGGGGGCAGTATGGCTACACCTTC. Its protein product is CASSLGHVVGGQYGYTF.

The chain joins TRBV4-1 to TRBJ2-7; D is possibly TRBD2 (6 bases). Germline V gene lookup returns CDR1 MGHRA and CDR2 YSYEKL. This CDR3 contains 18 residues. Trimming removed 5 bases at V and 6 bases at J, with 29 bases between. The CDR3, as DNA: TGCGCCAGCAGCGAGGGACCGGGAGCCCTCTTTACCTTACGCGAGCAGTACTTC. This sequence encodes CASSEGPGALFTLREQYF.

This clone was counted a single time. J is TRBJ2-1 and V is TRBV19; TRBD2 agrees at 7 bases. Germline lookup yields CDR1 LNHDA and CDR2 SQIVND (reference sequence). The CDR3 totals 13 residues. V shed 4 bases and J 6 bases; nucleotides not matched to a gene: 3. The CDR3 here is CASSKGTTNEQFF. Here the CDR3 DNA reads TGTGCCAGTAGTAAGGGGACTACCAATGAGCAGTTCTTC. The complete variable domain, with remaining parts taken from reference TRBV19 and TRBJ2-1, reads DGGITQSPKYLFRKEGQNVTLSCEQNLNHDAMYWYRQDPGQGLRLIYYSQIVNDFQKGDIAEGYSVSREKKESFPLTVTSAQKNPTAFYLCASSKGTTNEQFFGPGTRLTVL.

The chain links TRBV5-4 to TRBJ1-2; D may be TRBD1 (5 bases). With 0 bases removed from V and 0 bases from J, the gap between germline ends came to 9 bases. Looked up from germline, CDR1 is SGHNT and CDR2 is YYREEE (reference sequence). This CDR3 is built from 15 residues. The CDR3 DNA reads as TGTGCCAGCAGCTTGGGCAGGGCGTCTAACTATGGCTACACCTTC. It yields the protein CASSLGRASNYGYTF. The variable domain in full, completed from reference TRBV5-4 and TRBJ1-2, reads ETGVTQSPTHLIKTRGQQVTLRCSSQSGHNTVSWYQQALGQGPQFIFQYYREEENGRGNFPPRFSGLQFPNYSSELNVNALELDDSALYLCASSLGRASNYGYTFGSGTRLTVV.

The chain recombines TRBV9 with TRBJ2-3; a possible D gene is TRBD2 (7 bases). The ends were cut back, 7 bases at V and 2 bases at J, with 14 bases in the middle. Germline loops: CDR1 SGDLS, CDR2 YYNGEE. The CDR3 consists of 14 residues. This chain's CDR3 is CASHSGGPTDTQYF. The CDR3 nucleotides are TGTGCCAGCCATTCGGGGGGCCCCACAGATACGCAGTATTTT.

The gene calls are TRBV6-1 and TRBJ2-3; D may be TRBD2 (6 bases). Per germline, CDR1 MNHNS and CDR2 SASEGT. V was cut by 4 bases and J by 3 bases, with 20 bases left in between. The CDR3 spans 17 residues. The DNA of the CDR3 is TGTGCCAGCAGTGTCGGGCTGGTACCCGGGGGTACAGATACGCAGTATTTT. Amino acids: CASSVGLVPGGTDTQYF.

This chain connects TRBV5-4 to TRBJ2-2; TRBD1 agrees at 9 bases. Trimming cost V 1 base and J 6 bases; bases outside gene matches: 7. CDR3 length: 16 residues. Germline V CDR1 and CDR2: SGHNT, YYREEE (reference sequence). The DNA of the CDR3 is TGTGCCAGCAGCTTGACCCCGGGACAGGGTCCCGGGGAGCTGTTTTTT. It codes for CASSLTPGQGPGELFF.

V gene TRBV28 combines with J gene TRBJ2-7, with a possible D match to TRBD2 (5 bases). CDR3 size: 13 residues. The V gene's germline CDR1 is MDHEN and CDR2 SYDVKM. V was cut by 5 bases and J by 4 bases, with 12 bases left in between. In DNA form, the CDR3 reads TGTGCCAGCAGTCCTCCGGGGAGATACGAGCAGTACTTC. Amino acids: CASSPPGRYEQYF. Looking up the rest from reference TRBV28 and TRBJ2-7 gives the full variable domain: DVKVTQSSRYLVKRTGEKVFLECVQDMDHENMFWYRQDPGLGLRLIYFSYDVKMKEKGDIPEGYSVSREKKERFSLILESASTNQTSMYLCASSPPGRYEQYFGPGTRLTVT.

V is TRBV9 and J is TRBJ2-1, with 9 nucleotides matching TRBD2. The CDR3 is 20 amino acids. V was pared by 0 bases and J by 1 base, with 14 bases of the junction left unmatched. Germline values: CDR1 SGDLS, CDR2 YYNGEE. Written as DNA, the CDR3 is TGTGCCAGCAGCGTAGCTGTAGAGCGGGAGGACCCCGTGTCCTACAATGAGCAGTTCTTC. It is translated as CASSVAVEREDPVSYNEQFF.

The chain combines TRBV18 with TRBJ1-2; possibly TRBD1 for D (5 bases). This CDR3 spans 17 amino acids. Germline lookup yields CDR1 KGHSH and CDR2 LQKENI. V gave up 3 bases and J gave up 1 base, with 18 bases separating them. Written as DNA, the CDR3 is TGTGCCAGCTCACCGGGGGGACCCACCTCCTTTAACTATGGCTACACCTTC. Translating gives CASSPGGPTSFNYGYTF. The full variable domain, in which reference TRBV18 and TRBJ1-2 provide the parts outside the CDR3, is NAGVMQNPRHLVRRRGQEARLRCSPMKGHSHVYWYRQLPEEGLKFMVYLQKENIIDESGMPKERFSAEFPKEGPSILRIQQVVRGDSAAYFCASSPGGPTSFNYGYTFGSGTRLTVV.

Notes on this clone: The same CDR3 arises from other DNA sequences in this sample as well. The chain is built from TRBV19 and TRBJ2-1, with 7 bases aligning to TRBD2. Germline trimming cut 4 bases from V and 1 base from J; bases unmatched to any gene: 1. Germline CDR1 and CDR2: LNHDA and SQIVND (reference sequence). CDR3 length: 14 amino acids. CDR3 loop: CASSRGGSYNEQFF. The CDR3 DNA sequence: TGTGCCAGTAGTAGGGGGGGGTCCTACAATGAGCAGTTCTTC.

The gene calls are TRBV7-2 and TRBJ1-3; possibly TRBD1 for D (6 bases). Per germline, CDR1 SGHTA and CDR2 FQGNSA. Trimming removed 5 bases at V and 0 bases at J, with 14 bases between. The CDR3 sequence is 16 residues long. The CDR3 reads CASSPYSTGSGNTIYF. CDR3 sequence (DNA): TGTGCCAGCAGCCCCTATTCGACAGGCTCTGGAAACACCATATATTTT. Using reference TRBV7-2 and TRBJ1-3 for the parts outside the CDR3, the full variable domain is GAGVSQSPSNKVTEKGKDVELRCDPISGHTALYWYRQSLGQGLEFLIYFQGNSAPDKSGLPSDRFSAERTGGSVSTLTIQRTQQEDSAVYLCASSPYSTGSGNTIYFGEGSWLTVV.

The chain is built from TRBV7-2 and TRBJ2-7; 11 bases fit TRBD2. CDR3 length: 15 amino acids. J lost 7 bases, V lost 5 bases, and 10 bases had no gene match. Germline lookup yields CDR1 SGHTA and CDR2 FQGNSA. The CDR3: CASSPRLAGRGEQYF. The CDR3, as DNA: TGTGCCAGCAGCCCAAGACTAGCGGGAAGGGGGGAGCAGTACTTC.

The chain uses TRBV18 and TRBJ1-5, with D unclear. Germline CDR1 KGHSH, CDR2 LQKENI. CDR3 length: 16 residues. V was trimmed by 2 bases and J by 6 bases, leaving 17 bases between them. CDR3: CASSPRDLIAGQPQHF. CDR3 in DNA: TGTGCCAGCTCACCAAGGGATCTCATCGCGGGTCAGCCCCAGCATTTT.

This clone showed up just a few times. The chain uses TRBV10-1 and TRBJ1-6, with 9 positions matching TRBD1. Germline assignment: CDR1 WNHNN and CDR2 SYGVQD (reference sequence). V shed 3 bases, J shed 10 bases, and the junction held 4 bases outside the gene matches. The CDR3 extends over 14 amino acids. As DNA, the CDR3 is TGCGCCAGCAGTGATAGGGACAGGGAATCACCCCTCCACTTT. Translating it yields CASSDRDRESPLHF.